The 6 T cell receptor beta chains listed next were all sequenced from one sample in a study of T-cell memory formation after mild COVID-19. A single record per CDR3 protein comes from TCRdb applying MiXCR to the 5' RACE reads. The data contain some 410,000 distinct CDR3 sequences, 23% of them singletons. Input material: PBMCs or a T cell subset sorted from them (not recorded which). The receptors were sampled from an adult woman who had mild COVID-19 (a few samples of this study predate the infection). Cell type and time point are not known.

The table lists this clonotype with a few counts. The genes are TRBV14 and TRBJ2-7, with D uncertain. The CDR3 runs 13 residues. The V end was cut by 1 base, the J end by 10 bases, with 14 bases between. CDR1 is SGHDN and CDR2 is FVKESK in the germline V gene. The CDR3 sequence is CASSQVGLMGQYF. The CDR3 DNA is TGTGCCAGCAGCCAAGTAGGGCTGATGGGCCAGTACTTC.

The DNA for the CDR3 is TGCGCCAGCAGCTCATTGACAGGCTACAATGAGCAGTTCTTC. Residues: CASSSLTGYNEQFF. V gene TRBV5-1 combines with J gene TRBJ2-1; D perhaps matches TRBD1 (6 bases). The CDR3 sequence is 14 residues long. Trimming removed 3 bases at V and 3 bases at J, with 10 bases between. The V gene's germline CDR1 is SGHRS and CDR2 YFSETQ.

The CDR3 DNA is TGTGCCAGCAGCTACCAAATGGGACACCATAGCAATCAGCCCCAGCATTTT. This gives the protein CASSYQMGHHSNQPQHF. The V call is TRBV5-6, the J call TRBJ1-5; TRBD1 is a possible D gene (6 bases). Germline values: CDR1 SGHDT, CDR2 YYEEEE. This CDR3 region has 17 residues. V was trimmed by 3 bases and J by 0 bases, leaving 16 bases between them.

On this clonotype itself: Sequence at one end of the junction differs from germline and may be a read error. J is TRBJ2-7 and V is TRBV29-1, with D possibly TRBD2 on 6 matching bases. The germline CDR1 and CDR2 sequences are SQVTM and ANQGSEA. The CDR3 loop spans 8 amino acids. CDR3 protein: CSVEGEVF. DNA for the CDR3: TGCAGCGTTGAGGGGGAGGTCTTC.

CDR3 DNA: TGTGCCAGCAGCTACCGGGACAGGGAGGGCGCTTTCTTT. Its translation is CASSYRDREGAFF. This chain joins TRBV6-6 and TRBJ1-1, with 9 bases lining up with TRBD1. V gave up 6 bases and J gave up 11 bases; unmatched junction bases: 10. CDR1 MNHNY and CDR2 SVGAGI come from the germline V gene (reference sequence). The CDR3 has 13 residues.

This clonotype has just a few counts. The rearrangement joins TRBV5-5 to TRBJ2-1, with 11 bases fitting TRBD2. J gave up 7 bases and V 3 bases, and 9 bases lay outside the gene matches. Germline V gene sequence: CDR1 SGHKS, CDR2 YYEKEE (reference sequence). The CDR3 is made up of 16 amino acids. This chain's CDR3 is CASSSPGTSGTNEQFF. In DNA, the CDR3 is TGTGCCAGCAGCTCCCCCGGGACTAGCGGTACAAATGAGCAGTTCTTC.